This entry features one TCR beta chain sequence. The antigen is unknown. A universal primer site and UMIs were added as TCR cDNA was made by 5'RACE template switching. TCRdb used MiXCR to reprocess the 5' RACE reads, holding one entry per CDR3 protein. This repertoire shows 500,000 to 650,000 distinct CDR3 sequences, approximately 16% found once; its top ten account for around 15%. V was shortened by 1 base and J by 1 base, with 6 bases between the two germline ends. Germline V gene data show CDR1 as SGHRS and CDR2 as YFSETQ. This CDR3 has 15 residues. The sample belongs to a study of T cells after yellow fever vaccination. Study overall: SMART-Seq v4 Ultra Low Input prepared libraries from low-cell fractions. Findings and caveats of the study: A large majority of primary-vaccination clones showed up again after the booster (under 98% CD4, roughly 88% CD8). Secondary responses were weaker yet peaked faster, day 5 versus 15.

This receptor was identified in a man in his late teens or twenties who received the YFV17D yellow fever vaccine. This chain joins TRBV5-1 and TRBJ1-6; D unresolved. The input for sequencing was PBMCs, taken about 5 days after the first yellow fever vaccination. CDR3 sequence (DNA): TGCGCCAGCAGCTTGATCGATTCCTATAATTCACCCCTCCACTTT. Residues: CASSLIDSYNSPLHF.